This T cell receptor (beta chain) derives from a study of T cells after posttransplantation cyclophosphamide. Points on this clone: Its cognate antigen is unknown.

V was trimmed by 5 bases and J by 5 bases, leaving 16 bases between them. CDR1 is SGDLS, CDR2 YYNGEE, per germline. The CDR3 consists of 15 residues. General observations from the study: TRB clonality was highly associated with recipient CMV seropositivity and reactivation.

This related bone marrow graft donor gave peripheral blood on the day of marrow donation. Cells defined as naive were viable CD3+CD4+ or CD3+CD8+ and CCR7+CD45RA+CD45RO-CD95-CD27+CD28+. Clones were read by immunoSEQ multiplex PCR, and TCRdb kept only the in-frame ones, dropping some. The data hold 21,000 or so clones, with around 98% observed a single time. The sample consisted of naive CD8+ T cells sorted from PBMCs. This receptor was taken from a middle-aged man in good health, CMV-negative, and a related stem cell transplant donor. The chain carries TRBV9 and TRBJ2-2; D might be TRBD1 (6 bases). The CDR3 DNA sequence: TGTGCCAGCAGGCCACAGGGCTCAGTAACCGGGGAGCTGTTTTTT. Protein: CASRPQGSVTGELFF.